A single TCR beta chain is shown here with its context. The sample belongs to a study of blood T cell repertoires in COVID-19. In the authors' workflow: Estimates of nucleated cell counts were drawn from the amplification of reference gene primers. Data came from immunoSEQ multiplex PCR; TCRdb stores just in-frame clones and leaves some out. D and trimming were read from the DNA, whereas the V and J calls and clone size are those reported in that table. Here the sample spans 200,000 to 250,000 clones, over 80% being singletons. This CDR3 is built from 13 residues. Germline CDR1 is ENHRY and CDR2 is SYGVKD. V shed 10 bases and J shed 9 bases, with 19 bases lying between them.

Sequenced material: PBMCs or T cells enriched from blood (not recorded which). The chain links TRBV10-3 to TRBJ2-4; D gene uncertain. The clonotype was recovered from a woman aged 40 to 50 who had recovered from COVID-19. CDR3 in DNA: TGTGCCACCCGCGATAGAGAACGAGGCATTCAGTACTTC. Translated: CATRDRERGIQYF.